Included here is one T cell receptor beta chain sequence, with context. The data are from a study of cytomegalovirus exposure and HLA in healthy donors. Study as a whole: The 90 to 150 validation repertoires and the roughly 700 first-cohort repertoires shared a platform, a later analysis reported.

Repertoires were generated with immunoSEQ multiplex PCR, while TCRdb's copy carries only in-frame clones and drops some. The sample records about 360,000 clones, 86% being singletons. The receptor was derived from a woman between 18 and 29 years old in good health and CMV-seronegative. What was sequenced was PBMCs.

The CDR3 region is CASSPWTGGATGELFF. The CDR3 DNA reads TGCGCCAGCAGCCCCTGGACAGGAGGCGCCACCGGGGAGCTGTTTTTT. The rearrangement joins TRBV4-1 to TRBJ2-2; 7 bases agree with TRBD1. Germline CDR1 reads MGHRA; CDR2 reads YSYEKL. This CDR3 comprises 16 residues. J gave up 4 bases and V 4 bases, and 9 bases lay outside the gene matches.